This T cell receptor (beta chain) was identified in a study of T cells after yellow fever vaccination. Findings and caveats of the study: Though weaker, the secondary response peaked faster, on day 5 versus 15. The presence of abundant clonotypes contaminating from the bulk population was possible in FACS-sorted repertoires.

Comment on this clonotype: Its antigen is unidentified.

Trimming removed 8 bases from V and 4 bases from J, with 24 bases in between. Germline assignment: CDR1 WSHSY and CDR2 SAAADI. This CDR3 spans 17 amino acids. A 5'RACE template-switching step, the method used to make TCR cDNA, added a universal primer site and UMIs. TCRdb called the 5' RACE reads again in MiXCR, with one record for every CDR3 protein. Of roughly 160,000 distinct CDR3 sequences listed, about 7% are singletons. The sequence was collected from a man between 18 and 35 years old who received the YFV17D yellow fever vaccine. The material was CD4+ T cells sorted from PBMCs, obtained 5 to 6 days after the first yellow fever vaccination. The rearrangement uses TRBV10-2 and TRBJ2-1; no reliable D call. The chain's CDR3 is CASVVEARDPLYNEQFF. The CDR3 nucleotides are TGCGCCAGCGTCGTTGAAGCTAGGGATCCTCTTTACAATGAGCAGTTCTTC.